This T cell receptor beta chain was documented in a study of T cells after yellow fever vaccination. Turning to the study itself: The SMART-Seq v4 Ultra Low Input method served to prepare the low-cell-number fractions. General study findings and limits: After the booster, approximately 96% of CD4 and approximately 87% of CD8 primary-response clones were re-detected. It was a small share of clonotypes that appeared in both CD4 and CD8 compartments.

This clonotype was found a few times. No antigen is known for it. Researchers made TCR cDNA using 5'RACE template switching, and this step added a universal primer site and UMIs. TCRdb fed the 5' RACE reads into MiXCR, producing one record per CDR3 protein. Of 150,000 to 200,000 distinct CDR3 sequences listed, approximately 9.9% are singletons. The V and J ends lost 3 bases and 3 bases respectively, with 14 bases between them. The CDR3 runs 15 residues. The germline V gene encodes CDR1 MGHRA and CDR2 YSYEKL. Here the sequenced sample was CD8+ T cells sorted from PBMCs, taken 15 days after the yellow fever booster vaccination. V gene TRBV4-1 combines with J gene TRBJ1-2; D gene ambiguous. The clonotype originates from a man between 18 and 35 years old who received the YFV17D yellow fever vaccine. The chain's CDR3 is CASSQNLRTDYGYTF. The CDR3 nucleotides are TGCGCCAGCAGCCAGAACCTCCGGACCGACTATGGCTACACCTTC.